This T cell receptor beta chain was documented in a study of control samples from healthy donors and cancer patients. Per the germline V gene, CDR1 is MNHEY and CDR2 is SVGAGI. The length of the CDR3 is 11 residues. V was trimmed by 4 bases and J by 13 bases, leaving 12 bases between them. Sequencing was performed with immunoSEQ multiplex PCR; in TCRdb, only in-frame clones are kept and a portion is missing. The top ten clones hold roughly 6.5% of a sample with approximately 98,000 clones, approximately 84% of them seen once. This clone was seen just once. The receptor was isolated from a man younger than 35 in good health. The sample taken for sequencing was blood. This chain connects TRBV6-5 to TRBJ2-3; D is possibly TRBD2 (6 bases). The chain's CDR3 is CASSSPWGEYF. The CDR3 DNA is TGTGCCAGCAGTTCCCCCTGGGGGGAGTATTTT.